The 9 T cell receptor beta chains presented below share a single source sample, sequenced in a study of blood T cell repertoires in COVID-19. Produced via immunoSEQ multiplex PCR; TCRdb's table is partial and in-frame only. Of around 340,000 clones listed, around nine tenths are singletons. Sequenced input: peripheral blood. These receptors all stem from a woman aged 60-75 years with COVID-19, enrolled during active disease.

V usage is TRBV6-1 and J usage is TRBJ2-7; TRBD1 agrees at 8 bases. CDR3 length equals 15 residues. After removal of 1 base from V and 3 bases from J, the junction contained 5 bases not matched to a gene. Germline V lookup: CDR1 MNHNS, CDR2 SASEGT. The CDR3 reads CASSEGTGTGYEQYF. The DNA of the CDR3 is TGTGCCAGCAGTGAAGGGACAGGGACTGGCTACGAGCAGTACTTC.

The chain links TRBV19 to TRBJ1-2; no firm D call. The germline V gene encodes CDR1 LNHDA and CDR2 SQIVND (reference sequence). Deletions cut 4 bases from V and 0 bases from J, with 9 bases between. This CDR3 has 14 amino acids. The DNA of the CDR3 is TGTGCCAGTAGTACAGACCTAGCTAACTATGGCTACACCTTC. Translation: CASSTDLANYGYTF.

The table lists this clone with a count of one. V usage is TRBV5-1 and J usage is TRBJ2-1, with 9 bases fitting TRBD1. This CDR3 contains 15 residues. Germline lookup yields CDR1 SGHRS and CDR2 YFSETQ. V was pared by 4 bases and J by 9 bases, with 11 bases of the junction left unmatched. Written as DNA, the CDR3 is TGCGCCAGCAGCCTCCGTCCCGGGACAGGGACTGAGCAGTTCTTC. This codes for CASSLRPGTGTEQFF.

The rearrangement links TRBV30 to TRBJ1-6; 8 positions match TRBD1. Unmatched junction bases numbered 7, after V lost 2 bases and J lost 7 bases. Per the germline V gene, CDR1 is GTSNPN and CDR2 is SVGIG (reference sequence). The CDR3 length is 15 residues. CDR3 nucleotides: TGTGCCTGGAGTCCCCCCGACAGGGGAAATTCACCCCTCCACTTT. The encoded protein is CAWSPPDRGNSPLHF.

The chain uses TRBV5-8 and TRBJ2-1, with a weak D call TRBD1 (6 bases). The ends were cut back, 6 bases at V and 4 bases at J, with 11 bases in the middle. This CDR3 has 13 residues. CDR1 SGHTS and CDR2 YDEGEE come from the germline V gene. As DNA, the CDR3 is TGTGCCAGCAACAGAGGACAGTACAATGAGCAGTTCTTC. It encodes CASNRGQYNEQFF.

V is TRBV4-1 and J is TRBJ1-2, with 7 bases aligning to TRBD1. Trimming at V came to 3 bases and at J to 8 bases, leaving 9 bases not matched to a gene. The CDR3 has 14 amino acids. CDR1 MGHRA and CDR2 YSYEKL come from the germline V gene. CDR3 coding DNA: TGCGCCAGCAGCCAGCCTAAAACAGGGGACGGCTACACCTTC. Translating gives CASSQPKTGDGYTF.

J is TRBJ1-2 and V is TRBV7-2; 8 positions match TRBD1. CDR1 and CDR2 (germline): SGHTA, FQGNSA. The junction had 8 bases not matched to a gene; V was cut back by 5 bases and J by 3 bases. The CDR3 has 15 amino acids. CDR3 residues: CASSPPYRGDYGYTF. In nucleotides, the CDR3 is TGTGCCAGCAGCCCACCGTACAGGGGGGACTATGGCTACACCTTC.

V gene TRBV7-2 combines with J gene TRBJ2-7, with TRBD2 matching 12 bases. V shed 4 bases and J 5 bases; nucleotides not matched to a gene: 6. There are 15 residues in the CDR3. Germline V gives CDR1 SGHTA, CDR2 FQGNSA. CDR3 protein: CASSSRTSGAHEQYF. DNA for the CDR3: TGTGCCAGCAGCTCGAGGACTAGCGGGGCCCACGAGCAGTACTTC.

The chain is built from TRBV3-1 (or the pseudogene TRBV3-2) and TRBJ1-1; D is unresolved. Looked up from germline, CDR1 is LGHDT and CDR2 is YNNKEL (reference sequence). V was cut by 1 base and J by 8 bases, with 14 bases left in between. The CDR3 sequence is 14 residues long. Written as DNA, the CDR3 is TGTGCCAGCAGCCAAGTACTCTCTTTGACAGAAGCTTTCTTT. Translation gives CASSQVLSLTEAFF.